This T cell receptor (beta chain) was recorded in a study of T cell repertoires in cytomegalovirus infection. Study as a whole: The public TCR beta signatures pointed to both CMV infection and matching HLA type. Study-wide results and limits: HLA-C-restricted CMV-specific TCR beta clonotypes were dominant in the ex vivo response. Summed frequency of shared TCR beta families picked out CMV carriers who also had the relevant HLA.

The CDR3 has 13 residues. The ends were cut back, 7 bases at V and 4 bases at J, with 11 bases in the middle. Germline loops: CDR1 LNHDA, CDR2 SQIVND (reference sequence). This clonotype was seen only a few times. What it binds is not known. One entry per CDR3 protein results from TCRdb running MiXCR on the reads. Of 200,000 to 300,000 distinct CDR3 sequences listed, about an eighth are singletons. The chain is built from TRBV19 and TRBJ1-5; D unresolved. The sequence was obtained from a human donor in good health (CMV status not recorded). Some clones in this sample may be carry-over from other donors' samples. The sample taken for sequencing was PBMCs. This CDR3 reads CASTFRGNQPQHF. The CDR3 nucleotides read TGTGCCAGTACCTTCCGGGGAAATCAGCCCCAGCATTTT.